This T cell receptor beta chain originates from a study of blood T cell repertoires in COVID-19. The germline V gene encodes CDR1 SQVTM and CDR2 ANQGSEA. The CDR3 runs 13 residues. The V gene lost 6 bases and the J gene lost 5 bases, with 14 bases spanning the gap. The data were produced by immunoSEQ multiplex PCR, yet TCRdb's version contains in-frame clones alone and is incomplete. The sample has about 110,000 clones; 80% to 90% are singletons. Sequenced input: peripheral blood. The sequence was obtained from a middle-aged man with acute or convalescent COVID-19. The gene calls are TRBV29-1 and TRBJ2-1, with D perhaps TRBD2 (6 bases). CDR3 DNA: TGCAGCGTCACCCGCGGGACTCACAATGAGCAGTTCTTC. Protein product: CSVTRGTHNEQFF.